This T cell receptor (beta chain) was recovered during a study of identical twins. Carrying unique molecular identifiers, the cDNA also gained a universal primer site through template switching. Each CDR3 protein is one row after TCRdb ran MiXCR on the 5' RACE reads. The table has roughly 540,000 distinct CDR3 sequences, around 20% seen once; the top ten hold 0.91%. These same data were also listed under a study on T cells expressing NK-cell markers. From that study: Of the CD8+ T cell pool in about six donors, roughly 1.0-8% was accounted for by dominant NKG2C+ clonotypes. Specificity for HCMV among expanded NKG2C+ T cell clones was not established.

Sequencing was carried out using CD4+ T cells sorted from blood. The receptor was isolated from a woman aged 18-29 years in good health.

Here the CDR3 reads CATSEGGQNTQYF. Here the CDR3 DNA reads TGTGCCACCAGTGAGGGGGGGCAAAATACGCAGTATTTT. The genes are TRBV24-1 and TRBJ2-3, with D maybe TRBD2 (7 bases). Germline CDR1 and CDR2: KGHDR and SFDVKD. V gave up 4 bases and J gave up 7 bases, with 11 bases separating them. CDR3 size: 13 residues.